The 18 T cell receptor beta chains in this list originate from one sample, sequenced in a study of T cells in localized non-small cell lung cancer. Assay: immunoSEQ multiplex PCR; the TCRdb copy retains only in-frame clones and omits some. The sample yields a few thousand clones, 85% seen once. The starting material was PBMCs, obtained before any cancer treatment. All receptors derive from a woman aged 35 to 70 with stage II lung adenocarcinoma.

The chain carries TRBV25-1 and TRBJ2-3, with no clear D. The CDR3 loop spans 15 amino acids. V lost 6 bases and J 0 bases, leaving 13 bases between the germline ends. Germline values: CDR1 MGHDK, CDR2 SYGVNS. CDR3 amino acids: CASRDDFTSTDTQYF. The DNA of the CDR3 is TGTGCCAGCAGAGACGACTTTACTAGCACAGATACGCAGTATTTT.

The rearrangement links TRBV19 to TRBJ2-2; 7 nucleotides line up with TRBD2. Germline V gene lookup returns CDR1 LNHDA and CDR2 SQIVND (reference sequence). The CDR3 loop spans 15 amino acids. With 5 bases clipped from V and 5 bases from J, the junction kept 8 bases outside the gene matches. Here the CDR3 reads CASSFGEGRTGELFF. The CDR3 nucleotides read TGTGCCAGTAGTTTCGGGGAGGGAAGAACCGGGGAGCTGTTTTTT.

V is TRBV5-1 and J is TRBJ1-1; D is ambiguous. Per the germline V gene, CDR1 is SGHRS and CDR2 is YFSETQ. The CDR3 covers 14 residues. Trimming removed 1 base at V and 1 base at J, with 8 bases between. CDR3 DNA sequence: TGCGCCAGCAGCTTGAGCAGAGGGAACACTGAAGCTTTCTTT. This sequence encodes CASSLSRGNTEAFF.

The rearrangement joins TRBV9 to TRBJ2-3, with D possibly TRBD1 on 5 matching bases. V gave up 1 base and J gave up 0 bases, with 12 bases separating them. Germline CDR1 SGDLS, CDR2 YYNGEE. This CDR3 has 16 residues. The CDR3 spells CASSVLQGLSTDTQYF. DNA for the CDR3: TGTGCCAGCAGCGTACTCCAGGGTCTAAGCACAGATACGCAGTATTTT.

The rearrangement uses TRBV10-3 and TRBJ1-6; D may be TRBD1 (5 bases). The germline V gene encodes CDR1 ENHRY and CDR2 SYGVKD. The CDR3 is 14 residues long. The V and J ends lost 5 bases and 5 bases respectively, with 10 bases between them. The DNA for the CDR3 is TGTGCCATCAGTCAACAGGAAAATAATTCACCCCTCCACTTT. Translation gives CAISQQENNSPLHF.

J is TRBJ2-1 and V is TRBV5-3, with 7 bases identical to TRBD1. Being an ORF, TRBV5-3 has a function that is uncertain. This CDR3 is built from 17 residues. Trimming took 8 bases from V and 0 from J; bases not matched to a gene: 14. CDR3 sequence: CASLHRQGIFSYNEQFF. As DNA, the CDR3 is TGTGCCAGCCTGCATCGACAGGGAATTTTCTCCTACAATGAGCAGTTCTTC.

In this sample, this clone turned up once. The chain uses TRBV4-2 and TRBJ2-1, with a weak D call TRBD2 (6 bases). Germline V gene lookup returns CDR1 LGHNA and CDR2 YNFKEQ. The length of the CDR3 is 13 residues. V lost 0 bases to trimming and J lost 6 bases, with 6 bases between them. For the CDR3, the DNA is TGTGCCAGCAGCCAAGAGGGAGGCAATGAGCAGTTCTTC. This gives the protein CASSQEGGNEQFF.

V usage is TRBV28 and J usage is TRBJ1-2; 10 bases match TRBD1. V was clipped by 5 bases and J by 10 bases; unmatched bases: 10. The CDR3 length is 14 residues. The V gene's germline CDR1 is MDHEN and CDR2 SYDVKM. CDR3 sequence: CASSRTGGLEFYTF. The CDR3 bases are TGTGCCAGCAGTAGGACAGGGGGACTCGAATTCTACACCTTC.

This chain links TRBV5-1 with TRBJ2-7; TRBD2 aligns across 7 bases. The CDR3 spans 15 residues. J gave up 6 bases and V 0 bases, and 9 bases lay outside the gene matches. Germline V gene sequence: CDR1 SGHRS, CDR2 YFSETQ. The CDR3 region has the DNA TGCGCCAGCAGCTTGGCCGGAAAGGGGAGGGTCGAGCAGTACTTC. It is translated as CASSLAGKGRVEQYF. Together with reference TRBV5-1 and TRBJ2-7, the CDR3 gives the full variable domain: KAGVTQTPRYLIKTRGQQVTLSCSPISGHRSVSWYQQTPGQGLQFLFEYFSETQRNKGNFPGRFSGRQFSNSRSEMNVSTLELGDSALYLCASSLAGKGRVEQYFGPGTRLTVT.

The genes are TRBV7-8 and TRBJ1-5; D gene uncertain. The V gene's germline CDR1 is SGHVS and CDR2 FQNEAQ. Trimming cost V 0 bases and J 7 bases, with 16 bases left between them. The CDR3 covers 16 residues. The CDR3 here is CASSLAAFGVGQPQHF. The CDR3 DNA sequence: TGTGCCAGCAGCTTAGCCGCCTTCGGGGTAGGACAGCCCCAGCATTTT.

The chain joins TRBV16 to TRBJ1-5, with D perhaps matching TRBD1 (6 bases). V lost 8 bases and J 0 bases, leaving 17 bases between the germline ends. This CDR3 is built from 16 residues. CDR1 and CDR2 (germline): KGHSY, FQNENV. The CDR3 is CASLFWRGNSNQPQHF. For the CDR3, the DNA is TGTGCCAGCCTTTTCTGGAGGGGGAATAGCAATCAGCCCCAGCATTTT.

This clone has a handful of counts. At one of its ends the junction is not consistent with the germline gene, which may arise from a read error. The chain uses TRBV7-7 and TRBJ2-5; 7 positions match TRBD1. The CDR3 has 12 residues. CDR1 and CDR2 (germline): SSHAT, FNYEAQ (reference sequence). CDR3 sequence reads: CASSGQVATQYF. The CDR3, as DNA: TGTGCTAGCAGCGGACAGGTGGCGACCCAGTACTTC.

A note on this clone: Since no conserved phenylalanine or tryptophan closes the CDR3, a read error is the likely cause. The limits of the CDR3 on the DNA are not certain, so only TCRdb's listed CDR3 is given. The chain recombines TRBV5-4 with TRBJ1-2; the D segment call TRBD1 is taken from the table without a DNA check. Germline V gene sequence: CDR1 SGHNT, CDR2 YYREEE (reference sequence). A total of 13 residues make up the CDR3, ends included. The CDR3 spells CASVGVVPGKTYG.

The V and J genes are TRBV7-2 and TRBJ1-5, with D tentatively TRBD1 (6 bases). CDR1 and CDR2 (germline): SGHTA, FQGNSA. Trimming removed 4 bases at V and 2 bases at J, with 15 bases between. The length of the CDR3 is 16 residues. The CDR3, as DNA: TGTGCCAGCAGCTGGGCCACAGGGCACGGCAATCAGCCCCAGCATTTT. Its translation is CASSWATGHGNQPQHF.

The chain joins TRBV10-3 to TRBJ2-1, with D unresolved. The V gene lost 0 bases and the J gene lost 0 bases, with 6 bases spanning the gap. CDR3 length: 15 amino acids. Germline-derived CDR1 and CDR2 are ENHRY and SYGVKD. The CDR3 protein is CAISESGSSYNEQFF. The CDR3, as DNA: TGTGCCATCAGTGAGTCAGGAAGCTCCTACAATGAGCAGTTCTTC.

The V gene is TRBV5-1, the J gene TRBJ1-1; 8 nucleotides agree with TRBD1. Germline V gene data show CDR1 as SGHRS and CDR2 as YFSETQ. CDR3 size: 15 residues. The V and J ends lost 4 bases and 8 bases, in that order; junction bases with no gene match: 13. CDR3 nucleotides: TGCGCCAGCAGCCCAGACAGGGGAGGGCCCAACGAAGCTTTCTTT. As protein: CASSPDRGGPNEAFF.

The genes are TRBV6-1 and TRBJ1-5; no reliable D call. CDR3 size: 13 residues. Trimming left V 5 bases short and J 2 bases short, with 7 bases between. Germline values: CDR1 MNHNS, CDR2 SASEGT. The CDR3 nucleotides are TGTGCCAGCAGTCCAGGAGGCAATCAGCCCCAGCATTTT. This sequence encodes CASSPGGNQPQHF.

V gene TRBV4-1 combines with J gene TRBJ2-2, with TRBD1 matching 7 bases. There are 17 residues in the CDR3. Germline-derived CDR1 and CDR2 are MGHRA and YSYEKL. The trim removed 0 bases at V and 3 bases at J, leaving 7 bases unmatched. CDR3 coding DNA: TGCGCCAGCAGCCAAGATCTCAACAGGGGATACACCGGGGAGCTGTTTTTT. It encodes CASSQDLNRGYTGELFF.